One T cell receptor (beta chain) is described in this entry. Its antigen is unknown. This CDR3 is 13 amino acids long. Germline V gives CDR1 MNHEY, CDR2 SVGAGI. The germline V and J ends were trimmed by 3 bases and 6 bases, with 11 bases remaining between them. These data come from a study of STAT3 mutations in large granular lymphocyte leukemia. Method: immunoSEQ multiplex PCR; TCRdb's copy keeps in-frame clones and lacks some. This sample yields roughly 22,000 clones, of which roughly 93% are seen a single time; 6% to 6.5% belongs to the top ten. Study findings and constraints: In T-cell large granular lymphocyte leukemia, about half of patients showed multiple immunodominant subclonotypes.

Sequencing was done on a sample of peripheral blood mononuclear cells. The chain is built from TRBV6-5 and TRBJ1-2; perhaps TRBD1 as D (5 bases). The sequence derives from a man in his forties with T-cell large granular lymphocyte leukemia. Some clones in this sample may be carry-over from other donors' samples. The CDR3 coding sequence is TGTGCCAGCAGTTATTCGGGAGGGGATGGCTACACCTTC. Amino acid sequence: CASSYSGGDGYTF.